The 29 T cell receptor beta chains listed next were all sequenced from one sample in a study of cytomegalovirus exposure and HLA in healthy donors. It was with 60 Vbeta and 13 Jbeta primers that the PCR ran. The repertoire was sequenced with immunoSEQ multiplex PCR; TCRdb's copy has only in-frame clones and lacks some. Of about 120,000 clones in the sample, approximately 80% were seen once. Input material: PBMCs. Receptors originate from a human donor in good health.

The chain is built from TRBV18 and TRBJ1-2, with a possible D match to TRBD1 (6 bases). CDR1 is KGHSH and CDR2 is LQKENI in the germline V gene. The CDR3 consists of 14 residues. Trimming removed 3 bases at V and 4 bases at J, with 12 bases between. CDR3 coding DNA: TGTGCCAGCTCACCCGAGACAGGCCCCTATGGCTACACCTTC. This gives the protein CASSPETGPYGYTF.

This chain links TRBV5-1 with TRBJ2-1; TRBD2 is a possible D gene (7 bases). Between the trimmed V and J ends, which lost 6 bases and 5 bases, there was a span of 21 bases. Germline V gene sequence: CDR1 SGHRS, CDR2 YFSETQ. This CDR3 comprises 16 residues. The CDR3 sequence is CASTRDWGGPNNEQFF. The CDR3 DNA is TGCGCCAGCACTAGGGACTGGGGGGGGCCGAACAATGAGCAGTTCTTC.

The chain links TRBV5-1 to TRBJ1-4; 9 positions agree with TRBD1. This CDR3 contains 16 residues. From germline, CDR1 is SGHRS and CDR2 YFSETQ. Trimming cost V 0 bases and J 10 bases; bases outside gene matches: 10. The CDR3 sequence is CASSLVGQGRERKLFF. CDR3 nucleotide sequence: TGCGCCAGCAGCTTGGTTGGACAGGGGCGCGAAAGAAAACTGTTTTTT.

The chain links TRBV28 to TRBJ1-1; D ambiguous. The V end lost 3 bases, the J end lost 5 bases, and 16 bases lay between the germline ends. This CDR3 region has 15 residues. Germline lookup yields CDR1 MDHEN and CDR2 SYDVKM. CDR3 sequence: CASSFPPGMGTEAFF. DNA of the CDR3: TGTGCCAGCAGTTTCCCTCCGGGGATGGGGACTGAAGCTTTCTTT.

The rearrangement links TRBV6-4 to TRBJ2-3, with 12 bases matching TRBD2. Per the germline V gene, CDR1 is MRHNA and CDR2 is SNTAGT. V lost 6 bases to trimming and J lost 5 bases; unmatched junction nucleotides: 6. This CDR3 is built from 15 residues. The DNA for the CDR3 is TGTGCCAGCAGCCCACTAGCGGGAGGTCAAGATACGCAGTATTTT. Amino acid sequence: CASSPLAGGQDTQYF.

The chain couples TRBV9 to TRBJ2-3; TRBD2 matches 8 bases. Germline-derived CDR1 and CDR2 are SGDLS and YYNGEE. Trimming cost V 1 base and J 3 bases; bases outside gene matches: 7. CDR3 length: 16 amino acids. The CDR3 DNA reads TGTGCCAGCAGCGTAAGGGCGGGAGGTTTGACAGATACGCAGTATTTT. Its translation: CASSVRAGGLTDTQYF.

The V gene is TRBV5-1, the J gene TRBJ2-5; TRBD1 matches 9 bases. The DNA end is a closer match to TRBJ2-7, so the J assignment may be wrong. The V gene's germline CDR1 is SGHRS and CDR2 YFSETQ. The CDR3 covers 14 residues. CDR3 sequence reads: CASSPRDRDYEQYF. CDR3 nucleotide sequence: TGCGCCAGCAGCCCTCGGGACAGGGACTACGAGCAGTACTTC.

The J gene is TRBJ2-1, the V gene TRBV7-3, with 7 bases identical to TRBD1. CDR3 length equals 16 residues. The V and J ends lost 2 bases and 4 bases, in that order; junction bases with no gene match: 8. Germline lookup yields CDR1 SGHTA and CDR2 FQGTGA. DNA of the CDR3: TGTGCCAGCAGCTTACAAGGGGGCACAGCGTACAATGAGCAGTTCTTC. It specifies CASSLQGGTAYNEQFF.

The chain joins TRBV7-3 to TRBJ2-1; unclear D gene. The CDR3 length is 12 residues. Germline lookup yields CDR1 SGHTA and CDR2 FQGTGA. V was trimmed by 5 bases and J by 7 bases, leaving 9 bases between them. The DNA for the CDR3 is TGTGCCAGCAGCCCCCACGGGAATGAGCAGTTCTTC. This translates into CASSPHGNEQFF. The full variable domain, its missing parts supplied by reference TRBV7-3 and TRBJ2-1, is GAGVSQTPSNKVTEKGKYVELRCDPISGHTALYWYRQSLGQGPEFLIYFQGTGAADDSGLPNDRFFAVRPEGSVSTLKIQRTERGDSAVYLCASSPHGNEQFFGPGTRLTVL.

This clone has a handful of counts. The chain recombines TRBV5-1 with TRBJ2-5; 12 bases map to TRBD2. Trimming took 4 bases from V and 5 from J; bases not matched to a gene: 3. This CDR3 region has 14 residues. Germline V CDR1 and CDR2: SGHRS, YFSETQ. CDR3 sequence (DNA): TGCGCCAGCAGCGGAACTAGCGGGGGGGAGACCCAGTACTTC. Translated, it gives CASSGTSGGETQYF.

The chain employs TRBV25-1 and TRBJ1-1; the D is unclear. The CDR3 sequence is 11 residues long. V was clipped by 4 bases and J by 8 bases, with 8 bases between them. Germline-derived CDR1 and CDR2 are MGHDK and SYGVNS. DNA of the CDR3: TGTGCCAGCAGTGGCTACCAAGAAGCTTTCTTT. This sequence encodes CASSGYQEAFF.

The V and J genes are TRBV19 and TRBJ2-1; D not resolved. V was pared by 4 bases and J by 1 base, with 8 bases between. CDR3 length: 14 amino acids. The germline V gene encodes CDR1 LNHDA and CDR2 SQIVND (reference sequence). This chain's CDR3 is CASSTLLSYNEQFF. For the CDR3, the DNA is TGTGCCAGTAGTACCCTACTTTCCTACAATGAGCAGTTCTTC.

The chain carries TRBV5-1 and TRBJ2-7; D not resolved. Germline CDR1 and CDR2: SGHRS and YFSETQ. V lost 0 bases to trimming and J lost 1 base, with 8 bases between them. This CDR3 contains 14 residues. The CDR3 DNA follows: TGCGCCAGCAGCTTGGGGGCAGTTTCCTACGAGCAGTACTTC. Translation: CASSLGAVSYEQYF.

The chain couples TRBV2 to TRBJ1-2; 12 nucleotides align to TRBD1. The CDR3 consists of 17 residues. The junction had 12 bases not matched to a gene; V was cut back by 3 bases and J by 7 bases. The germline V gene encodes CDR1 SNHLY and CDR2 FYNNEI. In DNA form, the CDR3 reads TGTGCCAGCAGTGACATCGGGACAGGGGGCGCGTTGAGTGGCTACACCTTC. This gives the protein CASSDIGTGGALSGYTF.

This rearrangement joins TRBV19 to TRBJ2-2, with 8 bases identical to TRBD2. The CDR3 is made up of 16 amino acids. V was clipped by 10 bases and J by 6 bases; unmatched bases: 16. Looked up from germline, CDR1 is LNHDA and CDR2 is SQIVND (reference sequence). The CDR3 DNA follows: TGTGCCACCGCTCGGGAGGGAGTGTCTGCGGCCGGGGAGCTGTTTTTT. Amino acids: CATAREGVSAAGELFF.

The V gene is TRBV5-3, the J gene TRBJ2-5; 12 nucleotides line up with TRBD2. TRBV5-3 is assigned to the ORF class and has an uncertain function. V shed 10 bases and J 5 bases; nucleotides not matched to a gene: 6. This CDR3 region has 13 residues. CDR3 sequence reads: CALRLAGAETQYF. In DNA form, the CDR3 reads TGTGCCCTGCGACTAGCGGGAGCGGAGACCCAGTACTTC.

This clone was counted a single time. V and J are TRBV5-1 and TRBJ1-2, with a tentative D call TRBD1 (5 bases). The CDR3 has 15 amino acids. The V end was cut by 3 bases, the J end by 4 bases, with 16 bases between. CDR1 and CDR2 from the germline V gene are SGHRS and YFSETQ. This chain's CDR3 is CASSSEGALSYGYTF. Written as DNA, the CDR3 is TGCGCCAGCAGCTCGGAAGGGGCCCTAAGCTATGGCTACACCTTC.

The chain recombines TRBV25-1 with TRBJ2-5, with TRBD2 matching 9 bases. Looked up from germline, CDR1 is MGHDK and CDR2 is SYGVNS. V was clipped by 7 bases and J by 5 bases; unmatched bases: 14. The CDR3 extends over 16 amino acids. CDR3 sequence: CASNSGNLAGLETQYF. The CDR3 DNA reads as TGTGCCAGCAACAGTGGGAATCTAGCGGGATTGGAGACCCAGTACTTC.

This clone was seen more than once but under ten times. This chain links TRBV5-1 with TRBJ1-3, with 8 bases fitting TRBD1. CDR1 is SGHRS, CDR2 YFSETQ, per germline. The V gene end was trimmed by 4 bases and the J gene end by 0 bases; junction bases not matched to a gene: 9. This CDR3 spans 17 amino acids. This chain's CDR3 is CASSLLVQGASGNTIYF. CDR3 in DNA: TGCGCCAGCAGCCTACTAGTCCAGGGGGCCTCTGGAAACACCATATATTTT.

V usage is TRBV9 and J usage is TRBJ1-3; perhaps TRBD1 as D (6 bases). Trimming removed 0 bases at V and 4 bases at J, with 8 bases between. In germline, CDR1 is SGDLS, CDR2 YYNGEE. This CDR3 spans 14 amino acids. As DNA, the CDR3 is TGTGCCAGCAGCGTAGCAGGGGACGGAAACACCATATATTTT. Translation gives CASSVAGDGNTIYF.

The V and J genes are TRBV9 and TRBJ1-1, with TRBD1 identical over 7 bases. The CDR3 sequence is 14 residues long. The J segment lost 4 bases and the V segment lost 3 bases, leaving 6 bases of the junction unmatched. The V gene's germline CDR1 is SGDLS and CDR2 YYNGEE. This CDR3 reads CASSADRSTTEAFF. The DNA of the CDR3 is TGTGCCAGCAGCGCGGACAGGTCAACCACTGAAGCTTTCTTT.

The chain joins TRBV28 to TRBJ2-5; D is perhaps TRBD2 (5 bases). In germline, CDR1 is MDHEN, CDR2 SYDVKM. The CDR3 has 14 amino acids. V lost 3 bases and J lost 11, with 19 bases in between. The CDR3 nucleotides read TGTGCCAGCAGTTTCCTGGCTACTTCGTGGGAGCAGTACTTC. This gives the protein CASSFLATSWEQYF.

This clone appeared once. The CDR3 nucleotides are TGTGCCAGCAGCCCGATGACTAGCAGGGTTACCTACAATGAGCAGTTCTTC. It encodes CASSPMTSRVTYNEQFF. The V gene is TRBV5-4, the J gene TRBJ2-1, with TRBD2 matching over 7 bases. The CDR3 length is 17 residues. V gave up 4 bases and J gave up 2 bases; unmatched junction bases: 12. CDR1 and CDR2 (germline): SGHNT, YYREEE (reference sequence).

The gene calls are TRBV27 and TRBJ1-2, with 9 nucleotides matching TRBD1. V lost 3 bases to trimming and J lost 3 bases; unmatched junction nucleotides: 5. Looked up from germline, CDR1 is MNHEY and CDR2 is SMNVEV (reference sequence). The CDR3 covers 15 residues. CDR3 DNA sequence: TGTGCCAGCAGTTTTGGGACAGGGAGGGACTATGGCTACACCTTC. It codes for CASSFGTGRDYGYTF.

The chain couples TRBV7-2 to TRBJ1-5, with TRBD1 identical over 11 bases. This CDR3 spans 13 amino acids. Germline V gene data show CDR1 as SGHTA and CDR2 as FQGNSA. V lost 5 bases and J lost 7; bases outside the gene matches: 1. CDR3 sequence (DNA): TGTGCCAGCAGCCGGGACAGGGGGCAGCCCCAGCATTTT. It yields the protein CASSRDRGQPQHF.

The J gene is TRBJ1-2, the V gene TRBV5-4; D perhaps matches TRBD1 (6 bases). Germline-derived CDR1 and CDR2 are SGHNT and YYREEE (reference sequence). V was trimmed by 2 bases and J by 0 bases, leaving 14 bases between them. The CDR3 has 16 residues. The CDR3 is CASSFFRQATNYGYTF. CDR3 in DNA: TGTGCCAGCAGCTTTTTCCGACAGGCAACTAACTATGGCTACACCTTC.

The chain is built from TRBV18 and TRBJ2-7; the match to TRBD1 covers 7 bases. The V gene's germline CDR1 is KGHSH and CDR2 LQKENI. Trimming removed 6 bases from V and 0 bases from J; junction bases left unmatched: 11. This CDR3 spans 16 amino acids. The CDR3 protein is CASSQGDRGFSYEQYF. For the CDR3, the DNA is TGTGCCAGCTCCCAGGGGGATAGGGGGTTCTCCTACGAGCAGTACTTC. The entire variable domain, with the rest obtained from reference TRBV18 and TRBJ2-7, is as follows: NAGVMQNPRHLVRRRGQEARLRCSPMKGHSHVYWYRQLPEEGLKFMVYLQKENIIDESGMPKERFSAEFPKEGPSILRIQQVVRGDSAAYFCASSQGDRGFSYEQYFGPGTRLTVT.

This clone was recorded a few times. The chain recombines TRBV5-6 with TRBJ1-2; 7 bases agree with TRBD1. Losses at the gene ends were 6 bases for V and 2 bases for J; bases not matched to a gene: 1. Germline V gives CDR1 SGHDT, CDR2 YYEEEE. The CDR3 consists of 12 residues. The CDR3 loop is CASIQGNYGYTF. CDR3 in DNA: TGTGCCAGCATACAGGGGAACTATGGCTACACCTTC. Combining the CDR3 with reference TRBV5-6 and TRBJ1-2 gives the whole variable domain DAGVTQSPTHLIKTRGQQVTLRCSPKSGHDTVSWYQQALGQGPQFIFQYYEEEERQRGNFPDRFSGHQFPNYSSELNVNALLLGDSALYLCASIQGNYGYTFGSGTRLTVV.

This clone was recorded once. The rearrangement links TRBV6-4 to TRBJ1-3, with a possible D match to TRBD1 (5 bases). V lost 6 bases and J 4 bases, leaving 13 bases between the germline ends. Germline V gives CDR1 MRHNA, CDR2 SNTAGT. CDR3 size: 14 residues. The DNA for the CDR3 is TGTGCCAGCAGCCCGGGGGGACTGGGAAACACCATATATTTT. It translates to CASSPGGLGNTIYF.